The clone carrying this T cell receptor (beta chain) was seen a handful of times. Its antigen is as yet unknown. The sample originates from a study of cytomegalovirus exposure and HLA in healthy donors. Study details: Among fewer than 500 genotyped donors, 80% to 90% fell in the Caucasian-associated ancestry cluster. Whole-study results and caveats: TRBV6-2, TRBV6-3 and some other V segments were excluded as indistinguishable.

The PCR contained 60 Vbeta and 13 Jbeta primers. Produced via immunoSEQ multiplex PCR; TCRdb's table is partial and in-frame only. This sample has some 67,000 clones, with 75% to 90% found just once. The CDR3 has 16 amino acids. CDR1 LNHDA and CDR2 SQIVND come from the germline V gene (reference sequence). V gave up 5 bases and J gave up 0 bases; unmatched junction bases: 7. The TCR comes from a woman aged 30 to 39 in good health and CMV-seropositive. The chain has TRBV19 and TRBJ2-3, with 8 bases fitting TRBD2. Sequencing was performed on PBMCs. CDR3 sequence: CASSFGREVSTDTQYF. The CDR3 DNA follows: TGTGCCAGTAGTTTTGGGCGGGAGGTTAGCACAGATACGCAGTATTTT.